These 14 T cell receptor beta chains originate from one sample sequenced in a study of CD8 T cells in ankylosing spondylitis. MiXCR was run by TCRdb on the 5' RACE reads, yielding one entry per CDR3 protein. The table lists roughly 64,000 distinct CDR3 sequences, more than 5.5% of them singletons. The sample taken for sequencing was synovial fluid, either unsorted or a sorted T cell fraction (not recorded which). The receptors were gathered from a male donor with ankylosing spondylitis.

This clonotype turned up a few times. V gene TRBV7-9 combines with J gene TRBJ2-3; TRBD2 agrees at 8 bases. Germline lookup yields CDR1 SEHNR and CDR2 FQNEAQ (reference sequence). The V and J ends lost 5 bases and 3 bases, in that order; junction bases with no gene match: 10. The CDR3 extends over 16 amino acids. The CDR3 is CASSPPGAGVTDTQYF. The CDR3 coding sequence is TGTGCCAGCAGCCCCCCCGGAGCGGGAGTAACAGATACGCAGTATTTT. The full variable domain, in which reference TRBV7-9 and TRBJ2-3 provide the parts outside the CDR3, is DTGVSQNPRHKITKRGQNVTFRCDPISEHNRLYWYRQTLGQGPEFLTYFQNEAQLEKSRLLSDRFSAERPKGSFSTLEIQRTEQGDSAMYLCASSPPGAGVTDTQYFGPGTRLTVL.

This clonotype was observed at least ten times. The rearrangement joins TRBV20-1 to TRBJ1-5; no clear D. CDR1 DFQATT and CDR2 SNEGSKA come from the germline V gene (reference sequence). V was trimmed by 0 bases and J by 4 bases, leaving 7 bases between them. The CDR3 runs 13 residues. The CDR3 DNA sequence: TGCAGTGCTAGAGATATGGGGAATCAGCCCCAGCATTTT. Its translation is CSARDMGNQPQHF.

This clonotype was counted a few times. This rearrangement joins TRBV2 to TRBJ1-5; D gene ambiguous. Germline CDR1 SNHLY, CDR2 FYNNEI. This CDR3 comprises 14 residues. The germline V and J ends were trimmed by 5 bases and 0 bases, with 8 bases remaining between them. The CDR3 DNA is TGTGCCAGCAGTAGAGTAGATAGCAATCAGCCCCAGCATTTT. It encodes CASSRVDSNQPQHF.

This clonotype was counted at least ten times. This chain links TRBV9 with TRBJ1-5; 7 bases are shared with TRBD1. J lost 5 bases, V lost 3 bases, and 8 bases had no gene match. The CDR3 runs 15 residues. Germline assignment: CDR1 SGDLS and CDR2 YYNGEE. The DNA for the CDR3 is TGTGCCAGCAGCGCCACAGGGGACGGATATCAGCCCCAGCATTTT. Protein sequence: CASSATGDGYQPQHF.

This clonotype was counted at least ten times. The rearrangement joins TRBV7-2 to TRBJ2-1; weak D call: TRBD1 (5 bases). Trimming left V 3 bases short and J 7 bases short, with 13 bases between. Germline V gene sequence: CDR1 SGHTA, CDR2 FQGNSA. The CDR3 has 14 amino acids. In DNA form, the CDR3 reads TGTGCCAGCAGCTTGGGGCCGGGTGGTAATGAGCAGTTCTTC. It yields the protein CASSLGPGGNEQFF. The whole variable domain, remainder taken from reference TRBV7-2 and TRBJ2-1, is GAGVSQSPSNKVTEKGKDVELRCDPISGHTALYWYRQSLGQGLEFLIYFQGNSAPDKSGLPSDRFSAERTGGSVSTLTIQRTQQEDSAVYLCASSLGPGGNEQFFGPGTRLTVL.

This clonotype was seen repeatedly, ten times or more. The CDR3 loop reads CSARELGTSGSLTDTQYF. The CDR3 nucleotides are TGCAGTGCTAGAGAGTTGGGGACTAGCGGGAGTCTCACAGATACGCAGTATTTT. V gene TRBV20-1 combines with J gene TRBJ2-3; 14 nucleotides agree with TRBD2. This CDR3 is built from 18 residues. After removal of 0 bases from V and 2 bases from J, the junction contained 7 bases not matched to a gene. Germline CDR1 is DFQATT and CDR2 is SNEGSKA (reference sequence).

The chain joins TRBV11-3 to TRBJ2-3, with TRBD2 identical over 9 bases. Germline-derived CDR1 and CDR2 are SGHNT and YENEEA. This CDR3 contains 14 residues. V dropped 11 bases and J dropped 3; count of bases not matched to a gene: 9. CDR3 loop: CACHRGLATDTQYF. The CDR3, as DNA: TGTGCCTGCCACCGGGGACTAGCAACAGATACGCAGTATTTT.

In this sample, this clonotype turned up many times. The rearrangement joins TRBV18 to TRBJ2-5; D not certain. There are 13 residues in the CDR3. V gave up 1 base and J gave up 4 bases, with 7 bases separating them. The V gene's germline CDR1 is KGHSH and CDR2 LQKENI. CDR3 nucleotide sequence: TGTGCCAGCTCACCACAATTAGCAGAGACCCAGTACTTC. Protein product: CASSPQLAETQYF.

This clonotype was observed many times. This chain links TRBV7-9 with TRBJ2-7; tentatively, D is TRBD1 or TRBD2 (5 bases each). The CDR3 is made up of 14 amino acids. From germline, CDR1 is SEHNR and CDR2 FQNEAQ (reference sequence). Trimming stripped 5 bases from V and 6 bases from J, with 17 bases between. The CDR3 protein is CASSARVGRGEQYF. CDR3 nucleotide sequence: TGTGCCAGCAGCGCCAGGGTGGGACGAGGCGAGCAGTACTTC.

Many counts were recorded for this clonotype. The V call is TRBV16, the J call TRBJ1-3, with TRBD1 identical over 7 bases. The CDR3 is 17 amino acids. V dropped 4 bases and J dropped 0; count of bases not matched to a gene: 9. Germline CDR1 KGHSY, CDR2 FQNENV. Here the CDR3 reads CASSLTGQAYSGNTIYF. In DNA, the CDR3 is TGTGCCAGCAGCCTAACCGGACAGGCCTACTCTGGAAACACCATATATTTT.

The chain carries TRBV7-8 and TRBJ1-1; D uncertain. Trimming stripped 4 bases from V and 0 bases from J, with 6 bases between. The germline V gene has CDR1 SGHVS and CDR2 FQNEAQ. The CDR3 covers 13 residues. This CDR3 reads CASSSSMNTEAFF. CDR3 DNA: TGTGCCAGCAGCTCTTCTATGAACACTGAAGCTTTCTTT.

This clonotype was found a few times. The chain employs TRBV6-6 and TRBJ2-5; D is perhaps TRBD2 (7 bases). This CDR3 has 13 residues. Trimming pared 2 bases from V and 5 bases from J, leaving 9 bases between. Germline CDR1 is MNHNY and CDR2 is SVGAGI (reference sequence). The chain's CDR3 is CASSYGGGETQYF. CDR3 nucleotides: TGTGCCAGCAGTTACGGCGGGGGCGAGACCCAGTACTTC.

This clonotype was detected ten times or more. The rearrangement joins TRBV6-6 to TRBJ2-7; D remains ambiguous. The CDR3 length is 14 residues. Germline V gene lookup returns CDR1 MNHNY and CDR2 SVGAGI (reference sequence). Trimming took off 3 bases at V and 3 bases at J, with 12 bases between the two ends. In nucleotides, the CDR3 is TGTGCCAGCAGTTATGCACAGAAGGGCTACGAGCAGTACTTC. It specifies CASSYAQKGYEQYF.

This clonotype was counted ten times or more. The chain links TRBV5-1 to TRBJ2-7; D ambiguous. Per the germline V gene, CDR1 is SGHRS and CDR2 is YFSETQ. This CDR3 is built from 14 residues. The V gene lost 4 bases and the J gene lost 3 bases, with 14 bases spanning the gap. The CDR3 is CASSISGGYYEQYF. The DNA for the CDR3 is TGCGCCAGCAGCATATCCGGTGGGTACTACGAGCAGTACTTC.